The clone carrying this T cell receptor beta chain was seen a few times. The antigen is not known. Patients aged 18 to 65 with hyperthyroidism were newly diagnosed, with duration under 2 months. PBMCs were derived from roughly 10 ml fresh peripheral blood. The data were obtained in a study of T cells in Graves' hyperthyroidism and ophthalmopathy. Study overall: Blood was drawn when the patient was first diagnosed and still untreated. Study-level points and caveats: Blood held most thyroid clonotypes expanded above 0.001 frequency.

It was RNA transcripts that yielded the amplified TCR beta CDR3 regions. RT-PCR in the first round (using the HTBI primer set) targeted the TCR CDR3. TCRdb ran MiXCR on the multiplex PCR reads and lists one entry per CDR3 protein. The table has approximately 700,000 distinct CDR3 sequences, roughly 15% seen once. Germline assignment: CDR1 SGHDT and CDR2 YYEEEE. The CDR3 runs to 14 residues. The V and J ends lost 5 bases and 8 bases, in that order; junction bases with no gene match: 7. The source is a young man with Graves' hyperthyroidism. Source material: blood. The chain recombines TRBV5-6 with TRBJ2-7; TRBD2 agrees at 13 bases. CDR3 protein: CASSSGTSGTQQYF. CDR3 nucleotides: TGTGCCAGCAGTTCCGGGACTAGCGGGACCCAGCAGTACTTC.